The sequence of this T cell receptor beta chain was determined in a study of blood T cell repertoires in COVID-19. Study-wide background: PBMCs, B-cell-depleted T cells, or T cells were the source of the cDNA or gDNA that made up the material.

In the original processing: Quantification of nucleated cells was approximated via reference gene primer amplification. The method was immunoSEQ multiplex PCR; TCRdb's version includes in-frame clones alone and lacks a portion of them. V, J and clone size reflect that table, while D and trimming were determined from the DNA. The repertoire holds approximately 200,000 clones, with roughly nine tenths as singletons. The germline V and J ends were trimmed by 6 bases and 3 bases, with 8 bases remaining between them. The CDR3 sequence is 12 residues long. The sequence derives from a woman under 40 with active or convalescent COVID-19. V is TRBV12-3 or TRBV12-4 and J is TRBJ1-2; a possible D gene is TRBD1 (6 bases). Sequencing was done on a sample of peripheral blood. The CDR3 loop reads CASSYRDYGYTF. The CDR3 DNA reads TGTGCCAGCAGCTACAGGGACTATGGCTACACCTTC.